One and the same sample provided the 5 T cell receptor beta chains below, sequenced in a study of T cells in Graves' hyperthyroidism and ophthalmopathy. TCR beta CDR3 sequences were amplified from RNA transcripts. RT-PCR in the first round (using the HTBI primer set) targeted the TCR CDR3. TCRdb re-derived calls from the multiplex PCR reads in MiXCR, one entry per CDR3 protein. The sample lists about 640,000 distinct CDR3 sequences, roughly 20% occurring once. Sequenced: blood. The receptors come from a man aged 30 to 45 with Graves' ophthalmopathy.

The sample holds many counts of this clonotype. The chain joins TRBV11-2 to TRBJ2-5; D unresolved. V dropped 2 bases and J dropped 1 base, with 8 bases sitting between them. Germline V gives CDR1 SGHAT, CDR2 FQNNGV. The CDR3 spans 14 residues. CDR3 bases: TGTGCCAGCAGCTTATATGCGGTCCAAGAGACCCAGTACTTC. Protein: CASSLYAVQETQYF. The complete variable domain, with remaining parts taken from reference TRBV11-2 and TRBJ2-5, reads EAGVAQSPRYKIIEKRQSVAFWCNPISGHATLYWYQQILGQGPKLLIQFQNNGVVDDSQLPKDRFSAERLKGVDSTLKIQPAKLEDSAVYLCASSLYAVQETQYFGPGTRLLVL.

This rearrangement joins TRBV7-8 to TRBJ2-3; 7 bases are a match to TRBD2. From germline, CDR1 is SGHVS and CDR2 FQNEAQ. This CDR3 has 15 amino acids. The junction had 7 bases not matched to a gene; V was cut back by 5 bases and J by 2 bases. In nucleotides, the CDR3 is TGTGCCAGCAGCCAAACAGCGGGGCACACAGATACGCAGTATTTT. Translation gives CASSQTAGHTDTQYF.

This clonotype has a handful of counts. The chain is built from TRBV20-1 and TRBJ1-4, with TRBD1 identical over 10 bases. Trimming removed 2 bases from V and 7 bases from J; junction bases left unmatched: 10. Per the germline V gene, CDR1 is DFQATT and CDR2 is SNEGSKA (reference sequence). The CDR3 runs to 16 residues. The CDR3 DNA reads as TGCAGTGCTAGACCCCCAGGACAGGGGGTCGGTGAAAAACTGTTTTTT. Amino acids: CSARPPGQGVGEKLFF.

The chain recombines TRBV29-1 with TRBJ2-2; weak D call: TRBD2 (5 bases). V gave up 7 bases and J gave up 2 bases, with 14 bases separating them. The germline CDR1 and CDR2 sequences are SQVTM and ANQGSEA. CDR3 length: 14 amino acids. The CDR3 loop reads CSAGKAANTGELFF. The CDR3 DNA reads TGCAGCGCCGGGAAAGCGGCCAACACCGGGGAGCTGTTTTTT.

This chain links TRBV11-2 with TRBJ2-7; no firm D call. Trimming cost V 1 base and J 0 bases, with 13 bases left between them. The germline V gene encodes CDR1 SGHAT and CDR2 FQNNGV. The CDR3 covers 16 residues. In DNA, the CDR3 is TGTGCCAGCAGCTTAGTCGTTTTAGGCGACTCCTACGAGCAGTACTTC. Amino acids: CASSLVVLGDSYEQYF.